These T cell receptor beta chains were read from a single sample in a study of blood T cell repertoires in COVID-19. Clones were read by immunoSEQ multiplex PCR, and TCRdb kept only the in-frame ones, dropping some. The repertoire has 100,000 to 150,000 clones, around 89% of them found once; the top ten carry approximately 4.3%. The sequenced sample consisted of peripheral blood. The origin of the receptors is a man in his sixties with COVID-19, enrolled during active disease. Both conserved end residues are part of each CDR3. A D gene is named only where the DNA matches it firmly. Rows give clone size only sometimes, using once, few, many, or a class for an expanded clone.

clone size	V gene	D gene	J gene	CDR3 protein	CDR3 DNA
-	TRBV19	TRBD1	TRBJ1-1	CASSGRGLGSAEAFF	TGTGCCAGTAGTGGAAGGGGGCTCGGTAGCGCTGAAGCTTTCTTT
-	TRBV5-1	-	TRBJ1-6	CASSSGQSQGSPLHF	TGCGCCAGCAGCTCAGGACAGAGCCAGGGGTCACCCCTCCACTTT
-	TRBV30	-	TRBJ1-1	CAWRVTWATEAFF	TGTGCCTGGAGGGTCACCTGGGCGACTGAAGCTTTCTTT
-	TRBV30	-	TRBJ1-4	CAWTKRGEKLFF	TGTGCCTGGACCAAAAGGGGGGAAAAACTGTTTTTT
-	TRBV27	TRBD2	TRBJ2-3	CASSLLGGDTQYF	TGTGCCAGCAGTTTACTGGGGGGGGATACGCAGTATTTT
-	TRBV12-3/TRBV12-4	-	TRBJ2-1	CASSSDNEQFF	TGTGCCAGCAGTTCGGACAATGAGCAGTTCTTC
-	TRBV20-1	TRBD1	TRBJ1-4	CSASPGTGDEKLFF	TGCAGTGCTAGTCCCGGGACAGGGGATGAAAAACTGTTTTTT
-	TRBV5-1	TRBD1	TRBJ2-2	CASSLGDRVTTGELFF	TGCGCCAGCAGCTTAGGGGACAGGGTGACCACCGGGGAGCTGTTTTTT
-	TRBV30	TRBD1	TRBJ2-3	CAWVTGGHTQYF	TGTGCCTGGGTCACAGGGGGACATACGCAGTATTTT
-	TRBV27	TRBD1	TRBJ1-2	CASKKKQGRNYGYTF	TGTGCCAGCAAAAAAAAACAGGGGAGGAACTATGGCTACACCTTC
-	TRBV5-1	-	TRBJ2-2	CASTQGLFTGELFF	TGCGCCAGCACGCAGGGACTTTTCACCGGGGAGCTGTTTTTT
-	TRBV11-2	-	TRBJ1-2	CASSPETDYGYTF	TGTGCCAGCAGCCCCGAGACAGACTATGGCTACACCTTC
-	TRBV7-2	TRBD1	TRBJ2-1	CASSLARTGPGSFF	TGTGCCAGCAGCTTAGCACGGACAGGGCCGGGGTCGTTCTTC
few	TRBV19	-	TRBJ2-5	CASTPNGRQETQYF	TGTGCCAGTACTCCTAATGGGAGGCAAGAGACCCAGTACTTC
-	TRBV19	-	TRBJ2-1	CASSIVGGASYNEQFF	TGTGCCAGTAGTATAGTAGGGGGGGCCTCCTACAATGAGCAGTTCTTC
-	TRBV27	-	TRBJ1-5	CASSLGGSNQPQHF	TGTGCCAGCAGTTTGGGGGGGAGCAATCAGCCCCAGCATTTT
-	TRBV19	-	TRBJ1-1	CASRPRENTEAFF	TGTGCCAGTAGACCTCGAGAGAACACTGAAGCTTTCTTT
-	TRBV6-1	TRBD1	TRBJ1-2	CASSEVGQSDGYTF	TGTGCCAGCAGTGAGGTGGGACAGAGCGATGGCTACACCTTC
-	TRBV5-1	-	TRBJ1-4	CASSSGYGQLATNEKLFF	TGCGCCAGCAGCTCGGGGTACGGACAGCTTGCAACTAATGAAAAACTGTTTTTT
-	TRBV5-4	TRBD1	TRBJ1-1	CASSDRGGWTEAFF	TGTGCCAGCAGCGACAGGGGTGGGTGGACTGAAGCTTTCTTT
-	TRBV10-3	TRBD1	TRBJ2-2	CAISETMTGGSTGELFF	TGTGCCATCAGTGAGACCATGACAGGGGGTAGCACCGGGGAGCTGTTTTTT
-	TRBV6-5	-	TRBJ1-1	CATIRGGSTEAFF	TGTGCCACCATTAGAGGCGGGAGCACTGAAGCTTTCTTT
-	TRBV28	-	TRBJ1-1	CASSLPREVSFF	TGTGCCAGCAGTTTACCGAGGGAAGTGTCTTTCTTT
-	TRBV9	-	TRBJ1-1	CASSVVTTGNTEAFF	TGTGCCAGCAGCGTAGTTACGACGGGTAACACTGAAGCTTTCTTT
-	TRBV6-2/TRBV6-3	TRBD1	TRBJ1-5	CASSYLTGALSNQPQHF	TGTGCCAGCAGTTACCTGACAGGGGCCCTTAGCAATCAGCCCCAGCATTTT
-	TRBV2	-	TRBJ1-1	CASRFYTGDTEAFF	TGTGCCAGCAGATTTTATACAGGAGACACTGAAGCTTTCTTT
-	TRBV7-2	TRBD2	TRBJ2-1	CASRAGGASSYNEQFF	TGTGCCAGCAGAGCGGGGGGCGCCAGCTCCTACAATGAGCAGTTCTTC
-	TRBV9	-	TRBJ1-6	CASSPTGVGDNSPLHF	TGTGCCAGCAGCCCCACGGGGGTAGGAGATAATTCACCCCTCCACTTT
-	TRBV19	TRBD1	TRBJ2-1	CASRKGQGASNEQFF	TGTGCCAGTAGAAAGGGACAGGGGGCTTCTAATGAGCAGTTCTTC
-	TRBV7-2	-	TRBJ1-5	CASSQDSGGNQPQHF	TGTGCCAGCAGCCAGGACAGTGGTGGCAATCAGCCCCAGCATTTT
-	TRBV9	-	TRBJ1-1	CASSVEASNTEAFF	TGTGCCAGCAGCGTAGAAGCGTCGAACACTGAAGCTTTCTTT
-	TRBV11-2	-	TRBJ2-1	CASSWERAINEQFF	TGTGCCAGCAGTTGGGAGAGGGCCATCAACGAGCAGTTCTTC
-	TRBV19	TRBD1	TRBJ1-2	CASGQGAFLGYGYTF	TGTGCCAGCGGACAGGGGGCTTTCTTGGGCTATGGCTACACCTTC
few	TRBV19	-	TRBJ2-3	CASSTVPSTDTQYF	TGTGCCAGTAGTACCGTCCCTAGCACAGATACGCAGTATTTT
once	TRBV5-1	TRBD2	TRBJ2-2	CASSWGTSGGAGELFF	TGCGCCAGCAGCTGGGGGACTAGCGGGGGAGCCGGGGAGCTGTTTTTT
-	TRBV20-1	TRBD2	TRBJ2-1	CSASDSGGAGNEQFF	TGCAGTGCTAGTGATAGCGGGGGGGCAGGGAATGAGCAGTTCTTC
-	TRBV12-5	-	TRBJ1-3	CASGLGGPGNTIYF	TGTGCTAGTGGTTTGGGCGGCCCTGGAAACACCATATATTTT
-	TRBV6-2/TRBV6-3	-	TRBJ2-7	CASSYSQRQAFSYEQYF	TGTGCCAGCAGTTACTCGCAAAGACAGGCCTTCTCCTACGAGCAGTACTTC